The source of this T cell receptor (beta chain) is a study of cytomegalovirus exposure and HLA in healthy donors. With 60 Vbeta and 13 Jbeta primers, the PCR was carried out. Some clones are missing from TCRdb's copy, which holds only in-frame ones; the method was immunoSEQ multiplex PCR. The sample holds about 210,000 clones. Per germline, CDR1 SEHNR and CDR2 FQNEAQ (reference sequence). This CDR3 spans 14 amino acids. V was trimmed by 4 bases and J by 7 bases, leaving 14 bases between them. Material for sequencing was PBMCs. The receptor comes from a woman in her thirties in good health and CMV-seropositive. This rearrangement joins TRBV7-9 to TRBJ1-3; D perhaps matches TRBD1 (5 bases). The CDR3 loop reads CASSWREWGNTIYF. The CDR3 region has the DNA TGTGCCAGCAGCTGGAGGGAATGGGGGAACACCATATATTTT.